What follows are 31 T cell receptor beta chains derived from one specimen sequenced in a study of blood T cell repertoires in COVID-19. Only in-frame clones appear in the TCRdb table, and some are missing; sequencing was by immunoSEQ multiplex PCR. The table shows some 300,000 clones, with nearly 90% occurring only once. Sequencing used PBMCs or T cells enriched from blood (not recorded which). The receptors here all came from a woman aged 25 to 39 who had recovered from COVID-19.

V gene TRBV11-2 combines with J gene TRBJ2-1; D may be TRBD1 (6 bases). Between the trimmed V and J ends, which lost 5 bases and 3 bases, there was a span of 11 bases. Germline lookup yields CDR1 SGHAT and CDR2 FQNNGV. CDR3 length equals 14 residues. The CDR3 region has the DNA TGTGCCAGCAGCCTAATCAGGGGCTACAATGAGCAGTTCTTC. Its protein is CASSLIRGYNEQFF.

As DNA, the CDR3 is TGTGCCAGCAGTTACTCATGGGACAGGGTAAGCTACGAGCAGTACTTC. This gives the protein CASSYSWDRVSYEQYF. This chain joins TRBV6-5 and TRBJ2-7; 9 bases line up with TRBD1. Germline CDR1 reads MNHEY; CDR2 reads SVGAGI. V lost 0 bases, J lost 3 bases, and 6 bases stayed unmatched. The CDR3 consists of 16 residues.

The gene calls are TRBV28 and TRBJ1-2; D is unclear. The CDR3 runs to 12 residues. CDR1 is MDHEN and CDR2 is SYDVKM in the germline V gene. V lost 1 base and J 3 bases, leaving 3 bases between the germline ends. DNA for the CDR3: TGTGCCAGCAGTTTATCGGACTATGGCTACACCTTC. Residues: CASSLSDYGYTF.

The rearrangement links TRBV7-8 to TRBJ2-7; 10 bases are shared with TRBD1. From germline, CDR1 is SGHVS and CDR2 FQNEAQ. The CDR3 has 15 amino acids. V was pared by 2 bases and J by 1 base, with 2 bases of the junction left unmatched. DNA of the CDR3: TGTGCCAGCAGCTTACGGACAGGGGGGTCCTACGAGCAGTACTTC. It yields the protein CASSLRTGGSYEQYF.

The rearrangement uses TRBV9 and TRBJ2-7; a weak D match, TRBD1 (6 bases). Deletions cut 0 bases from V and 0 bases from J, with 10 bases between. Per the germline V gene, CDR1 is SGDLS and CDR2 is YYNGEE. The length of the CDR3 is 15 residues. CDR3 sequence (DNA): TGTGCCAGCAGCGTAGATGGACAGACCTCCTACGAGCAGTACTTC. This sequence encodes CASSVDGQTSYEQYF.

This sequence joins TRBV6-5 and TRBJ2-7; possibly TRBD1 for D (5 bases). Deletions cut 4 bases from V and 1 base from J, with 14 bases between. CDR3 length equals 15 residues. Germline-derived CDR1 and CDR2 are MNHEY and SVGAGI. The chain's CDR3 is CASSSPTRGSYEQYF. The CDR3 DNA follows: TGTGCCAGCAGTTCCCCCACAAGGGGATCCTACGAGCAGTACTTC.

This clone was picked up a small number of times. The CDR3 here is CASSGDSNSNQPQHF. As DNA, the CDR3 is TGTGCCAGCAGCGGCGACAGCAATAGCAATCAGCCCCAGCATTTT. V usage is TRBV21-1 and J usage is TRBJ1-5; no DNA check was done on the table's D call, TRBD1. TRBV21-1 is a documented pseudogene. The CDR3 is 15 amino acids.

In DNA form, the CDR3 reads TGCAGCGCTGGGACAGGGAATCAGCCCCAGCATTTT. Translating gives CSAGTGNQPQHF. This chain links TRBV29-1 with TRBJ1-5; the match to TRBD1 covers 9 bases. The junction had 2 bases not matched to a gene; V was cut back by 7 bases and J by 4 bases. Per germline, CDR1 SQVTM and CDR2 ANQGSEA. There are 12 residues in the CDR3.

This chain joins TRBV19 and TRBJ1-4; TRBD1 is a possible D gene (5 bases). Trimming removed 6 bases at V and 10 bases at J, with 15 bases between. The CDR3 covers 13 residues. Germline loops: CDR1 LNHDA, CDR2 SQIVND (reference sequence). The CDR3 spells CASSAGEWGKLFF. For the CDR3, the DNA is TGTGCCAGTAGCGCGGGGGAATGGGGAAAACTGTTTTTT.

The chain couples TRBV6-5 to TRBJ2-2, with 9 bases that match TRBD1. V lost 2 bases and J lost 6; bases outside the gene matches: 4. The germline gives CDR1 MNHEY, CDR2 SVGAGI. CDR3 size: 15 residues. DNA of the CDR3: TGTGCCAGCAGTTACCCGGGACAGGGACCCGGGGAGCTGTTTTTT. Protein sequence: CASSYPGQGPGELFF.

The genes are TRBV7-2 and TRBJ2-1, with 11 bases aligning to TRBD2. The CDR3 runs 16 residues. V lost 2 bases and J lost 8; bases outside the gene matches: 8. The germline V gene encodes CDR1 SGHTA and CDR2 FQGNSA. This CDR3 is CASSLLAGGPRDEQFF. For the CDR3, the DNA is TGTGCCAGCAGCTTATTAGCGGGAGGGCCAAGGGATGAGCAGTTCTTC.

The chain employs TRBV27 and TRBJ2-5; weak D call: TRBD2 (6 bases). CDR1 MNHEY and CDR2 SMNVEV come from the germline V gene (reference sequence). The germline V and J ends were trimmed by 5 bases and 4 bases, with 11 bases remaining between them. This CDR3 region has 13 residues. Written as DNA, the CDR3 is TGTGCCAGCAGTAGGTGGAGGGGAGAGACCCAGTACTTC. This translates into CASSRWRGETQYF.

V usage is TRBV5-6 and J usage is TRBJ1-4; D is ambiguous. Germline loops: CDR1 SGHDT, CDR2 YYEEEE. This CDR3 is built from 14 residues. V lost 0 bases, J lost 15 bases, and 18 bases lay in between. CDR3 sequence reads: CASSLGPGPGGVFF. The CDR3 DNA is TGTGCCAGCAGCTTGGGCCCGGGCCCCGGCGGGGTGTTTTTT. Using reference TRBV5-6 and TRBJ1-4 for the parts outside the CDR3, the full variable domain is DAGVTQSPTHLIKTRGQQVTLRCSPKSGHDTVSWYQQALGQGPQFIFQYYEEEERQRGNFPDRFSGHQFPNYSSELNVNALLLGDSALYLCASSLGPGPGGVFFGSGTQLSVL.

This chain links TRBV3-1 (or the pseudogene TRBV3-2) with TRBJ2-7, with a tentative D call TRBD2 (6 bases). The V end lost 4 bases, the J end lost 3 bases, and 13 bases lay between the germline ends. The V gene's germline CDR1 is LGHDT and CDR2 YNNKEL (reference sequence). The CDR3 contains 14 residues. In DNA, the CDR3 is TGTGCCAGCAGCCTTAGCGGAACCCACTACGAGCAGTACTTC. This encodes CASSLSGTHYEQYF.

The chain is built from TRBV4-1 and TRBJ2-2, with D perhaps matching TRBD2 (6 bases). V dropped 0 bases and J dropped 5 bases, with 7 bases sitting between them. The germline V gene encodes CDR1 MGHRA and CDR2 YSYEKL. This CDR3 contains 14 residues. The CDR3 loop is CASSQEEGTGELFF. CDR3 sequence (DNA): TGCGCCAGCAGCCAAGAGGAGGGGACCGGGGAGCTGTTTTTT.

The chain has TRBV5-4 and TRBJ1-5; possible D gene TRBD1, 6 bases. Germline-derived CDR1 and CDR2 are SGHNT and YYREEE (reference sequence). V lost 2 bases and J 3 bases, leaving 9 bases between the germline ends. CDR3 length equals 14 residues. The chain's CDR3 is CASSLQGYNQPQHF. In DNA, the CDR3 is TGTGCCAGCAGCTTACAGGGTTACAATCAGCCCCAGCATTTT. The full variable domain, its missing parts supplied by reference TRBV5-4 and TRBJ1-5, is ETGVTQSPTHLIKTRGQQVTLRCSSQSGHNTVSWYQQALGQGPQFIFQYYREEENGRGNFPPRFSGLQFPNYSSELNVNALELDDSALYLCASSLQGYNQPQHFGDGTRLSIL.

This sequence joins TRBV29-1 and TRBJ1-2; TRBD1 aligns across 8 bases. CDR3 size: 13 residues. V trimming: 8 bases; J trimming: 5 bases; junction bases outside the gene matches: 10. In germline, CDR1 is SQVTM, CDR2 ANQGSEA. The chain's CDR3 is CSLDRGLRYGYTF. The CDR3 coding sequence is TGCAGCCTAGACAGGGGTCTACGGTATGGCTACACCTTC.

The genes are TRBV6-5 and TRBJ1-2; 8 bases fit TRBD1. CDR3 length equals 13 residues. The trim removed 6 bases at V and 4 bases at J, leaving 4 bases unmatched. Germline assignment: CDR1 MNHEY and CDR2 SVGAGI. The CDR3 sequence is CASSLRGLYGYTF. The CDR3 DNA follows: TGTGCCAGCAGCCTCAGGGGGCTCTATGGCTACACCTTC.

The chain links TRBV19 to TRBJ2-7; 7 bases fit TRBD2. Germline values: CDR1 LNHDA, CDR2 SQIVND (reference sequence). This CDR3 has 11 residues. The V segment lost 6 bases and the J segment 5 bases; nucleotides outside the gene matches: 1. The CDR3 nucleotides are TGTGCCAGTAGACGGGAGGACGAGCAGTACTTC. Translating it yields CASRREDEQYF.

This sequence joins TRBV6-5 and TRBJ1-2; 8 bases align to TRBD1. V lost 6 bases to trimming and J lost 4 bases; unmatched junction nucleotides: 10. Germline values: CDR1 MNHEY, CDR2 SVGAGI. The CDR3 is 15 amino acids. The CDR3 here is CASRSLDRAFYGYTF. CDR3 bases: TGTGCCAGCAGATCACTGGACAGGGCCTTCTATGGCTACACCTTC.

The V gene is TRBV4-1, the J gene TRBJ1-1; TRBD1 might be the D (5 bases). The ends were cut back, 3 bases at V and 7 bases at J, with 15 bases in the middle. CDR3 length equals 14 residues. Germline V gene data show CDR1 as MGHRA and CDR2 as YSYEKL. The CDR3 coding sequence is TGCGCCAGCAGCCACCATAGGGGCAGTGGTGAAGCTTTCTTT. It codes for CASSHHRGSGEAFF.

On this clone itself: One junction end does not reproduce the germline sequence, and a read error may be involved. V is TRBV7-7 and J is TRBJ1-4; TRBD1 might be the D (6 bases). CDR3 size: 15 residues. Looked up from germline, CDR1 is SSHAT and CDR2 is FNYEAQ (reference sequence). CDR3 in DNA: TGTGCTAGCAGCTCAGGACAGACTCCTAATGAAAAACTGTTTTTT. As protein: CASSSGQTPNEKLFF.

The chain recombines TRBV29-1 with TRBJ2-7, with TRBD1 matching 8 bases. The CDR3 is 13 residues long. V gave up 4 bases and J gave up 3 bases; unmatched junction bases: 5. The germline V gene encodes CDR1 SQVTM and CDR2 ANQGSEA. CDR3 DNA sequence: TGCAGCGTTGTGGGACAGGTTAACTACGAGCAGTACTTC. Protein: CSVVGQVNYEQYF.

V gene TRBV4-3 combines with J gene TRBJ2-7; D may be TRBD2 (5 bases). V lost 4 bases to trimming and J lost 1 base, with 14 bases between them. This CDR3 contains 15 residues. Germline V gives CDR1 LGHNA, CDR2 YSLEER. CDR3 sequence reads: CASSPSRSASYEQYF. CDR3 nucleotide sequence: TGCGCCAGCAGCCCTAGCAGATCGGCGTCCTACGAGCAGTACTTC.

This rearrangement joins TRBV27 to TRBJ2-4; 8 bases are shared with TRBD2. The junction had 5 bases not matched to a gene; V was cut back by 5 bases and J by 2 bases. CDR1 and CDR2 (germline): MNHEY, SMNVEV (reference sequence). The CDR3 extends over 15 amino acids. CDR3 nucleotides: TGTGCCAGCAGTGCGGGGGGAGTCACCAAAAACATTCAGTACTTC. Its translation: CASSAGGVTKNIQYF.

This clone has a handful of counts. The chain couples TRBV27 to TRBJ2-1, with D possibly TRBD1 on 5 matching bases. V was trimmed by 4 bases and J by 8 bases, leaving 18 bases between them. This CDR3 has 15 residues. Germline lookup yields CDR1 MNHEY and CDR2 SMNVEV (reference sequence). The CDR3 DNA follows: TGTGCCAGCAGTTCATTACCTAGACAGATCTATGAGCAGTTCTTC. Translation: CASSSLPRQIYEQFF.

This clone has more than one count but fewer than ten. The chain couples TRBV28 to TRBJ1-2; D is uncertain. The CDR3 consists of 11 residues. V dropped 10 bases and J dropped 5 bases, with 11 bases sitting between them. The germline CDR1 and CDR2 sequences are MDHEN and SYDVKM. The CDR3 here is CATGVQYGYTF. CDR3 DNA sequence: TGTGCCACCGGGGTTCAATATGGCTACACCTTC.

This clone was seen once. The chain has TRBV4-1 and TRBJ1-2; a possible D gene is TRBD1 (6 bases). The germline gives CDR1 MGHRA, CDR2 YSYEKL. V dropped 1 base and J dropped 4 bases, with 19 bases sitting between them. This CDR3 comprises 17 residues. CDR3 sequence reads: CASSQAFQGMGVYGYTF. For the CDR3, the DNA is TGCGCCAGCAGCCAAGCTTTTCAGGGGATGGGTGTCTATGGCTACACCTTC.

This CDR3 reads CASRNTGTGSTEAFF. CDR3 in DNA: TGTGCCAGCAGGAACACCGGGACAGGAAGCACTGAAGCTTTCTTT. This chain links TRBV2 with TRBJ1-1, with TRBD1 matching over 8 bases. V trimming: 6 bases; J trimming: 4 bases; junction bases outside the gene matches: 10. CDR1 is SNHLY and CDR2 is FYNNEI in the germline V gene. The CDR3 is 15 residues long.

The chain joins TRBV28 to TRBJ2-7; TRBD1 might be the D (6 bases). The CDR3 is made up of 13 amino acids. Germline CDR1 is MDHEN and CDR2 is SYDVKM. Trimming took 8 bases from V and 0 from J, leaving 11 bases between them. The DNA of the CDR3 is TGTGCCAGCGTAAGGACAGCCTCCTACGAGCAGTACTTC. This sequence encodes CASVRTASYEQYF.

This chain joins TRBV6-5 and TRBJ2-7; the match to TRBD2 covers 7 bases. With 7 bases clipped from V and 0 bases from J, the junction kept 9 bases outside the gene matches. From germline, CDR1 is MNHEY and CDR2 SVGAGI. The CDR3 extends over 15 amino acids. The CDR3 bases are TGTGCCAGCAAGCCAAGCGGGGAGAGCTCCTACGAGCAGTACTTC. This gives the protein CASKPSGESSYEQYF.